This T cell receptor (beta chain) was captured by sequencing in a study of early T cells in non-severe SARS-CoV-2 infection. Trimming left V 4 bases short and J 0 bases short, with 7 bases between. The CDR3 extends over 13 amino acids. Germline CDR1 reads SGDLS; CDR2 reads YYNGEE. Each CDR3 protein gets one entry after TCRdb re-called the 5' RACE reads with MiXCR. The sample holds 70,000 to 90,000 distinct CDR3 sequences; about 16% are singletons and the top ten take less than 7%. This clonotype appeared many times. V gene TRBV9 combines with J gene TRBJ1-1; unclear D gene. Sequencing was done on a sample of whole blood. The TCR sequence derives from an adult who was a healthcare worker with PCR-confirmed SARS-CoV-2 infection or an uninfected control (not recorded which). CDR3 sequence: CASSLTVNTEAFF. The CDR3 region has the DNA TGTGCCAGCAGCCTTACGGTGAACACTGAAGCTTTCTTT.